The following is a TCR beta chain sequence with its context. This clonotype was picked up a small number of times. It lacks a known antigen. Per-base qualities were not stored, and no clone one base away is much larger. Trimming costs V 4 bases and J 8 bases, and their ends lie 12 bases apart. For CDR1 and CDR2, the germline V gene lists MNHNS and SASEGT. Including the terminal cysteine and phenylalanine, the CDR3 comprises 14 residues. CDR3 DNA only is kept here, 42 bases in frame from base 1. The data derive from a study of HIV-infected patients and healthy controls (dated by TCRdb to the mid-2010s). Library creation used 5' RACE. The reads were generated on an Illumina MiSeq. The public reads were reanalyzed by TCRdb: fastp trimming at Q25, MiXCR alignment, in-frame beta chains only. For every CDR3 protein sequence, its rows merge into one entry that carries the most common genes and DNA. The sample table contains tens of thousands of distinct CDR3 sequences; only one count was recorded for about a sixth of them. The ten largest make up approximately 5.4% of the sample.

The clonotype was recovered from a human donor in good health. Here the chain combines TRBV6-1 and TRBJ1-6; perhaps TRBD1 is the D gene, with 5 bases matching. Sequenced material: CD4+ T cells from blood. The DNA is TGTGCCAGCAGTGTCCGGCGGGGGGATTCACCCCTCCACTTT. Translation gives CASSVRRGDSPLHF.